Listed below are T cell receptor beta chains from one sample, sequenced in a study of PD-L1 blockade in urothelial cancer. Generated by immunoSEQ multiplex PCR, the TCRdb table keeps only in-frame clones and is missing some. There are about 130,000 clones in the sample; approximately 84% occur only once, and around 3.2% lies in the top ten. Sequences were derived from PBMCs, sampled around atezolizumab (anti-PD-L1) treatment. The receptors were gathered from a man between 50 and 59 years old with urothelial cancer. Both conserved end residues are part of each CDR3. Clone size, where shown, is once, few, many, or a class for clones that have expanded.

CDR3: CASSPGHDKGAFF
V: TRBV18
J: TRBJ1-1
size: NA

CDR3: CASSIRPGHTSTDTQYF
V: TRBV9
J: TRBJ2-3
size: NA

CDR3: CATRRGTGSGANVLTF
V: TRBV15
J: TRBJ2-6
size: NA

CDR3: CASRLSGRREQYF
V: TRBV28
J: TRBJ2-7
size: NA

CDR3: CASSSGRFHTGELFF
V: TRBV27
J: TRBJ2-2
size: few

CDR3: CASSGGGTGNQPQHF
V: TRBV19
J: TRBJ1-5
size: NA

CDR3: CASSLQGTDGYTF
V: TRBV5-1
J: TRBJ1-2
size: NA

CDR3: CASNRQGLETQYF
V: TRBV7-9
J: TRBJ2-5
size: once

CDR3: CASSPTRSGVTDTQYF
V: TRBV11-2
J: TRBJ2-3
size: NA

CDR3: CASSLSRGRYLYEQYF
V: TRBV28
J: TRBJ2-7
size: NA

CDR3: CASTNRYGWGGETQYF
V: TRBV5-6
J: TRBJ2-5
size: once

CDR3: CASSAFIQGADYGYTF
V: TRBV6-1
J: TRBJ1-2
size: NA

CDR3: CASTTPGGTGELFF
V: TRBV28
J: TRBJ2-2
size: NA

CDR3: CASRLSGGQLTFF
V: TRBV2
J: TRBJ2-2
size: NA

CDR3: CASSLGGLSYNEQFF
V: TRBV7-2
J: TRBJ2-1
size: NA

CDR3: CASSGTGQRGAYYGYTF
V: TRBV6-1
J: TRBJ1-2
size: NA

CDR3: CASSLGTGGNQPQHF
V: TRBV5-1
J: TRBJ1-5
size: NA